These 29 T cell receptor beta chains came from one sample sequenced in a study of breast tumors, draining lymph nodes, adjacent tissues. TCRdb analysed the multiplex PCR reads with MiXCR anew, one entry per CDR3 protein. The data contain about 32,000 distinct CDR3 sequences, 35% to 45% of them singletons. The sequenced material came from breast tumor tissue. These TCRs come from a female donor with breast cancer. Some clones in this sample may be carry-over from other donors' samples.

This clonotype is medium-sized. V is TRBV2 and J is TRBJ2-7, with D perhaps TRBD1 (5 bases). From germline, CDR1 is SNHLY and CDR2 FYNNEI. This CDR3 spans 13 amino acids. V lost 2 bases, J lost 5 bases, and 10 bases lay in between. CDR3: CASSEQGLNEQYF. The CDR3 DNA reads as TGTGCCAGCAGTGAACAGGGTCTCAACGAGCAGTACTTC.

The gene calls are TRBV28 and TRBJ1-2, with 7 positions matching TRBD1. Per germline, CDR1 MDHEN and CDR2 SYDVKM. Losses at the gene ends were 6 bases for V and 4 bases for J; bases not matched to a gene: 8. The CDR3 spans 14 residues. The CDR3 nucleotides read TGTGCCAGCAGCAAAAGACAGGGTGGCTATGGCTACACCTTC. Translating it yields CASSKRQGGYGYTF.

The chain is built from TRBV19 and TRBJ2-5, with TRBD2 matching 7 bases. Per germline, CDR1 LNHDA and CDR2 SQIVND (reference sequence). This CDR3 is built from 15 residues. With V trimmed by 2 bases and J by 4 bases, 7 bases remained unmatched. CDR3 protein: CASSILAGVRETQYF. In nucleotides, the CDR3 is TGTGCCAGTAGTATACTGGCGGGAGTCCGAGAGACCCAGTACTTC.

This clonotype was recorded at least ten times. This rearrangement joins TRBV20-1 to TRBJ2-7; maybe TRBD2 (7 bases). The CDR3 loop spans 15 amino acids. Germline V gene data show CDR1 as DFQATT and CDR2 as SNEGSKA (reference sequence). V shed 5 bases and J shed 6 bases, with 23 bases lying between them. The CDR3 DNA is TGCAGTGCTCTTAGAAGTGGTACAGGGAGGGGCGAGCAGTACTTC. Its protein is CSALRSGTGRGEQYF.

CDR3 sequence (DNA): TGCAGTATCCCTAGAGGGACAGGACTAGCCAAAAACATTCAGTACTTC. Its protein is CSIPRGTGLAKNIQYF. The chain joins TRBV20-1 to TRBJ2-4, with TRBD1 matching over 8 bases. Germline CDR1 reads DFQATT; CDR2 reads SNEGSKA (reference sequence). CDR3 size: 16 residues. The J segment lost 0 bases and the V segment lost 8 bases, leaving 12 bases of the junction unmatched.

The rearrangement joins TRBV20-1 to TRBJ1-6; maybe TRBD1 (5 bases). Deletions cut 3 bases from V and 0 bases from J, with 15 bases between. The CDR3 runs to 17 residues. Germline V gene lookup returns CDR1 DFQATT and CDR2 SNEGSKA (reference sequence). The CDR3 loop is CSARSWDGSSYNSPLHF. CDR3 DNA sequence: TGCAGTGCTAGGTCATGGGACGGGAGCTCCTATAATTCACCCCTCCACTTT.

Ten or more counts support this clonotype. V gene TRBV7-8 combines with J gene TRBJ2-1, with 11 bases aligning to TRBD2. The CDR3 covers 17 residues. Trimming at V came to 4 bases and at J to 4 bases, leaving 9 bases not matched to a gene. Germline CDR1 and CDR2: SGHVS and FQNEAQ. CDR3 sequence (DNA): TGTGCCAGCAGCTCCCAAACTAGCGGGAGAAGATACAATGAGCAGTTCTTC. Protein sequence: CASSSQTSGRRYNEQFF. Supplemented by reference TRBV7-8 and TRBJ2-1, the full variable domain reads GAGVSQSPRYKVAKRGQDVALRCDPISGHVSLFWYQQALGQGPEFLTYFQNEAQLDKSGLPSDRFFAERPEGSVSTLKIQRTQQEDSAVYLCASSSQTSGRRYNEQFFGPGTRLTVL.

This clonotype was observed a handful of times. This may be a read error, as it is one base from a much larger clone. The CDR3 loop is CAASDSTSGGITDTQYF. The DNA for the CDR3 is TGTGCCGCCAGTGATTCGACTAGCGGAGGGATCACAGATACGCAGTATTTT. J is TRBJ2-3 and V is TRBV24-1; TRBD2 matches at 9 bases. The CDR3 sequence is 17 residues long. CDR1 is KGHDR and CDR2 is SFDVKD in the germline V gene.

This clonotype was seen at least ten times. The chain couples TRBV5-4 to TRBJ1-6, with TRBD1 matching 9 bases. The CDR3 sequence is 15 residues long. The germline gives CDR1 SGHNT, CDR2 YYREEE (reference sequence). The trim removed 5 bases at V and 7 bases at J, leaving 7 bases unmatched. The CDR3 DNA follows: TGTGCCAGCAGTCGGACAGGGGACGGCAATTCACCCCTCCACTTT. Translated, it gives CASSRTGDGNSPLHF.

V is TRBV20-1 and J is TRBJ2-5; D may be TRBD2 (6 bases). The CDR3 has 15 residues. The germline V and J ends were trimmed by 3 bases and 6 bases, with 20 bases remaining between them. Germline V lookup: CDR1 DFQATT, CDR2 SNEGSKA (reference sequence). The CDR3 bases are TGCAGTGCTAGCCTGCTCTCCGGGAGTAGAAAGACCCAGTACTTC. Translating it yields CSASLLSGSRKTQYF.

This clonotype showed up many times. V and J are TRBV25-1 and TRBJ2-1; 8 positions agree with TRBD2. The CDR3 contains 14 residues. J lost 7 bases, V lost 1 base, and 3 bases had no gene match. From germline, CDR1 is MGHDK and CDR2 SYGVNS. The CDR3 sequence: CASSESGGGNEQFF. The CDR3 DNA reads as TGTGCCAGCAGTGAATCGGGCGGGGGGAATGAGCAGTTCTTC.

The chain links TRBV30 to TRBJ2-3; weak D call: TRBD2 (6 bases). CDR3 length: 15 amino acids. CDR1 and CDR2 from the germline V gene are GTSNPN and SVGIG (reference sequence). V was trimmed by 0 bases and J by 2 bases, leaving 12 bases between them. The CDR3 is CAWSVGSGFTDTQYF. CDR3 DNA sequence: TGTGCCTGGAGTGTTGGGAGCGGGTTCACAGATACGCAGTATTTT.

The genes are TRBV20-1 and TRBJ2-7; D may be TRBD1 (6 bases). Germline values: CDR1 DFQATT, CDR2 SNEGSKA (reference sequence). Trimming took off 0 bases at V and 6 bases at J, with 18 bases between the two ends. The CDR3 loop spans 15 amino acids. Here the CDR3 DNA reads TGCAGTGCTAGAGATAGTCTCCGGACAGTCTTCGAGCAGTACTTC. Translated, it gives CSARDSLRTVFEQYF.

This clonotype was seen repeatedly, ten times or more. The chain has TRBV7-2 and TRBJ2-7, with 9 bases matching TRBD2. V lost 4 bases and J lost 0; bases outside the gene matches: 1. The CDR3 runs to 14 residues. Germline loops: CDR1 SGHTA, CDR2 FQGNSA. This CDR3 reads CASSWGLASYEQYF. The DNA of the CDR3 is TGTGCCAGCAGCTGGGGACTAGCCTCCTACGAGCAGTACTTC.

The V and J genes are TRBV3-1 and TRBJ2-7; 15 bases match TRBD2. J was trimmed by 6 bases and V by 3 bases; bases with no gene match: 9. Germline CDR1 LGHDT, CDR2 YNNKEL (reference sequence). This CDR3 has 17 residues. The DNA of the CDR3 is TGTGCCAGCAGCCATGCGGGACTAGCGGGAGGCGCGTGCGAGCAGTACTTC. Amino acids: CASSHAGLAGGACEQYF.

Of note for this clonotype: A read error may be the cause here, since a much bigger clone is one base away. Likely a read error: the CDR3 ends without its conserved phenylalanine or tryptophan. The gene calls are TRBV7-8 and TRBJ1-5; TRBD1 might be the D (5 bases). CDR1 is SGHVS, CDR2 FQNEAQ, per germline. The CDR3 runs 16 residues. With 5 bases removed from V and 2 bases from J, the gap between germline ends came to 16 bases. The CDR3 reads CASSTFFGGGNQPQHL. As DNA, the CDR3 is TGTGCCAGCAGCACCTTCTTCGGGGGTGGCAATCAGCCCCAGCATCTT.

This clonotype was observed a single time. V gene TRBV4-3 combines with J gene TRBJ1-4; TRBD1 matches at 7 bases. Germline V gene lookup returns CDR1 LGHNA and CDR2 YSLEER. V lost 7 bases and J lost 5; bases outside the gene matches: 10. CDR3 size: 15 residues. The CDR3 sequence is CASNRVPGGNEKLFF. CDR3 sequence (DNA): TGCGCCAGCAACCGAGTTCCAGGGGGGAATGAAAAACTGTTTTTT.

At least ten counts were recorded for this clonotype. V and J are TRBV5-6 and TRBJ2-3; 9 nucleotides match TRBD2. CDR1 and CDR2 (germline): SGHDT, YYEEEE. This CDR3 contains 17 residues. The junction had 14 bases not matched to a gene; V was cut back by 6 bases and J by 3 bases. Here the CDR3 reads CASKIGRAAGGTDTQYF. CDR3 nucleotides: TGTGCCAGCAAGATCGGGAGGGCCGCGGGGGGGACAGATACGCAGTATTTT.

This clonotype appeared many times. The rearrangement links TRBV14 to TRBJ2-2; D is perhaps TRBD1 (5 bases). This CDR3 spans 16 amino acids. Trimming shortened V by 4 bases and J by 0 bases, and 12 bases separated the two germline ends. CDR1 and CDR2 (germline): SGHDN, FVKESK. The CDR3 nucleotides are TGTGCCAGCAGCCCACGGACACGAGCGAACACCGGGGAGCTGTTTTTT. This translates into CASSPRTRANTGELFF.

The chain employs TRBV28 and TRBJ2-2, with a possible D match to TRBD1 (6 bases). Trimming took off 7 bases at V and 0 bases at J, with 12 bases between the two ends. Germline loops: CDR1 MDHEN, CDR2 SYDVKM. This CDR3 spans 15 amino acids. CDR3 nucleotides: TGTGCCAGCACCTCAGGACAGACGAACACCGGGGAGCTGTTTTTT. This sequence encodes CASTSGQTNTGELFF.

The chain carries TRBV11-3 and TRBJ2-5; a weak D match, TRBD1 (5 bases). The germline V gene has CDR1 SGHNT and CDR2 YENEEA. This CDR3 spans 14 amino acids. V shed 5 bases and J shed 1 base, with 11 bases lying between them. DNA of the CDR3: TGTGCCAGCAGCCTGGGGCCGTCCCAAGAGACCCAGTACTTC. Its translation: CASSLGPSQETQYF.

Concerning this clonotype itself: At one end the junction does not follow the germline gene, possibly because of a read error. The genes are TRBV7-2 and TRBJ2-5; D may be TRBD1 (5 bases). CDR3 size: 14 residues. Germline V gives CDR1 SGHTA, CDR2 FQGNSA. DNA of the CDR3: TGTGCCTGCAGCTTAAGGGGAAAGGAGGAGACCCAGTACTTC. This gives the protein CACSLRGKEETQYF. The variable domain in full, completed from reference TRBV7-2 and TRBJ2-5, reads GAGVSQSPSNKVTEKGKDVELRCDPISGHTALYWYRQSLGQGLEFLIYFQGNSAPDKSGLPSDRFSAERTGGSVSTLTIQRTQQEDSAVYLCACSLRGKEETQYFGPGTRLLVL.

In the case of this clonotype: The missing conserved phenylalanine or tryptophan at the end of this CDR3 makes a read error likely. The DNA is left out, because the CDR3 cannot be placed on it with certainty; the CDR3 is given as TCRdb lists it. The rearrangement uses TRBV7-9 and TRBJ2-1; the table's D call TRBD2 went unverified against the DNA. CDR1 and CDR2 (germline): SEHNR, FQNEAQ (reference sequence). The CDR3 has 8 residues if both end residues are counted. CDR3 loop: CASSRLAG.

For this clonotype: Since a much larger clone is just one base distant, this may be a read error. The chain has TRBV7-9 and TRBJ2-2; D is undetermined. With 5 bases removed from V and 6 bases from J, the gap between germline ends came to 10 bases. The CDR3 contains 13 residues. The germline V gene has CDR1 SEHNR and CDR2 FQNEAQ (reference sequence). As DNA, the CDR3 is TGTGCCAGCAGCGTTAAAAACGCCGGGGAGCTGTTTTTT. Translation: CASSVKNAGELFF.

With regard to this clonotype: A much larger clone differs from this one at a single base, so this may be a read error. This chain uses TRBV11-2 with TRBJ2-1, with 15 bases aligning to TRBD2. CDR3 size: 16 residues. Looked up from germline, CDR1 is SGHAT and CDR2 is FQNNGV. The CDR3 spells CASSPGLAGGYSEQFF. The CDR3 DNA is TGTGCCAGCAGCCCAGGACTAGCGGGAGGGTACAGTGAGCAGTTCTTC.

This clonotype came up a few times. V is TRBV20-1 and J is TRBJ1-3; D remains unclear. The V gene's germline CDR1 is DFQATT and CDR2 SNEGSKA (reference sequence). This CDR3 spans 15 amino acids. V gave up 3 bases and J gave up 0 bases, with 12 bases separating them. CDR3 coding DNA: TGCAGTGCTAGTAAGGACCGAAGCTCTGGAAACACCATATATTTT. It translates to CSASKDRSSGNTIYF.

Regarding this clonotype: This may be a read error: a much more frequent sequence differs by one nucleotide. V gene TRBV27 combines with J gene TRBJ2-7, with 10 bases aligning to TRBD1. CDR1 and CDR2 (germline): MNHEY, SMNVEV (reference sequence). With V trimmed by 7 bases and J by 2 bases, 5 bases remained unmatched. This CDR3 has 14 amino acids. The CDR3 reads CASKPGTGAYEQYF. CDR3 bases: TGTGCCAGCAAGCCCGGGACAGGGGCCTACGAGCAGTACTTC.

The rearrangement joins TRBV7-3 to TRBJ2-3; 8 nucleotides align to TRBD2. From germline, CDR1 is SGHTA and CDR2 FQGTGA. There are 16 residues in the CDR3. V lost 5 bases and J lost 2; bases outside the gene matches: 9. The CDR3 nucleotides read TGTGCCAGCAGCCGGGGGGGGGCGCGGGACACAGATACGCAGTATTTT. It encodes CASSRGGARDTDTQYF.

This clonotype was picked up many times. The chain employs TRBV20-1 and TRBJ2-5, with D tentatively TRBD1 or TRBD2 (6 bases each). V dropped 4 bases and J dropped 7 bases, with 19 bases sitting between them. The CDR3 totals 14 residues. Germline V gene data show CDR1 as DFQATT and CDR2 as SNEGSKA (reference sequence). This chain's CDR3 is CSATPDRGLGTQYF. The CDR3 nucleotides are TGCAGTGCTACCCCTGATCGGGGGCTTGGGACCCAGTACTTC.